The 12 T cell receptor beta chains reported below all come from one sample, sequenced in a study of technical replicates of blood from a few donors. Profiling relied on immunoSEQ multiplex PCR, and the TCRdb table lists in-frame clones only, not all of them. The repertoire holds almost 90,000 clones, 94% seen once, with 0.2% to 0.25% in the top ten. The sequencing input was T cells isolated from PBMCs. These receptors were collected from a human donor in good health.

The chain uses TRBV10-3 and TRBJ1-2; TRBD1 might be the D (5 bases). V lost 2 bases, J lost 2 bases, and 15 bases lay in between. The CDR3 is 16 amino acids. Germline V gives CDR1 ENHRY, CDR2 SYGVKD. CDR3 in DNA: TGTGCCATCAGTGAGCCCAAAGGGGTTTTCAACTATGGCTACACCTTC. Its protein is CAISEPKGVFNYGYTF.

This sequence joins TRBV9 and TRBJ2-1; 8 nucleotides match TRBD2. CDR3 length: 15 residues. Looked up from germline, CDR1 is SGDLS and CDR2 is YYNGEE. The V gene end was trimmed by 0 bases and the J gene end by 7 bases; junction bases not matched to a gene: 6. The CDR3 region is CASSVGGGSRNEQFF. DNA of the CDR3: TGTGCCAGCAGCGTAGGCGGGGGGTCTAGGAATGAGCAGTTCTTC.

The J gene is TRBJ1-5, the V gene TRBV5-5; D perhaps matches TRBD1 (6 bases). Germline V gives CDR1 SGHKS, CDR2 YYEKEE (reference sequence). The CDR3 consists of 13 residues. V lost 4 bases, J lost 7 bases, and 12 bases lay in between. The CDR3 reads CASSLRGMQPQHF. The CDR3, as DNA: TGTGCCAGCAGCCTCAGGGGAATGCAGCCCCAGCATTTT.

The V and J genes are TRBV4-1 and TRBJ2-7; D is possibly TRBD2 (6 bases). The CDR3 totals 16 residues. Germline V gene lookup returns CDR1 MGHRA and CDR2 YSYEKL. V was trimmed by 2 bases and J by 5 bases, leaving 19 bases between them. Here the CDR3 DNA reads TGCGCCAGCAGCCAAAAGATGAGGGGAGGTTTTCACGAGCAGTACTTC. Amino acids: CASSQKMRGGFHEQYF.

The chain carries TRBV10-2 and TRBJ1-4, with TRBD1 as a possible D gene (5 bases). CDR1 and CDR2 (germline): WSHSY, SAAADI. This CDR3 has 17 residues. The ends were cut back, 3 bases at V and 8 bases at J, with 22 bases in the middle. CDR3 protein: CASSDFAETVGSEKLFF. CDR3 in DNA: TGCGCCAGCAGTGATTTTGCCGAGACAGTTGGCAGCGAAAAACTGTTTTTT.

This chain joins TRBV29-1 and TRBJ1-1; D is ambiguous. Germline CDR1 reads SQVTM; CDR2 reads ANQGSEA. CDR3 length: 13 amino acids. Trimming left V 8 bases short and J 7 bases short, with 20 bases between. Here the CDR3 reads CSCRTVDNDEAFF. The CDR3 DNA follows: TGCAGCTGTAGGACTGTCGACAACGATGAAGCTTTCTTT.

The genes are TRBV30 and TRBJ1-2, with D possibly TRBD1 on 6 matching bases. Trimming left V 8 bases short and J 3 bases short, with 16 bases between. The CDR3 runs 13 residues. CDR1 is GTSNPN and CDR2 is SVGIG in the germline V gene (reference sequence). The CDR3 loop reads CALQGGHDYGYTF. CDR3 coding DNA: TGTGCCCTCCAAGGGGGACATGACTATGGCTACACCTTC.

This sequence joins TRBV5-1 and TRBJ1-1; D is undetermined. Germline V lookup: CDR1 SGHRS, CDR2 YFSETQ. Trimming pared 1 base from V and 2 bases from J, leaving 12 bases between. The CDR3 sequence is 15 residues long. The DNA for the CDR3 is TGCGCCAGCAGCTTGTTCGGGGAGGGAAACACTGAAGCTTTCTTT. As protein: CASSLFGEGNTEAFF.

This chain uses TRBV11-2 with TRBJ2-5, with a tentative D call TRBD2 (6 bases). From germline, CDR1 is SGHAT and CDR2 FQNNGV. V was trimmed by 5 bases and J by 0 bases, leaving 22 bases between them. CDR3 length: 18 amino acids. CDR3 in DNA: TGTGCCAGCAGCCCCGGAGACAGAATAGCGGAGAACCAAGAGACCCAGTACTTC. Its protein product is CASSPGDRIAENQETQYF. Full variable domain (remainder filled in from reference TRBV11-2 and TRBJ2-5): EAGVAQSPRYKIIEKRQSVAFWCNPISGHATLYWYQQILGQGPKLLIQFQNNGVVDDSQLPKDRFSAERLKGVDSTLKIQPAKLEDSAVYLCASSPGDRIAENQETQYFGPGTRLLVL.

The chain has TRBV5-8 and TRBJ2-1; D is possibly TRBD1 (5 bases). Germline CDR1 and CDR2: SGHTS and YDEGEE. The CDR3 extends over 14 amino acids. Trimming removed 2 bases at V and 5 bases at J, with 11 bases between. CDR3 region: CASSFRGPHNEQFF. CDR3 nucleotides: TGTGCCAGCAGCTTTAGGGGTCCCCACAATGAGCAGTTCTTC.

The chain links TRBV27 to TRBJ2-7, with D perhaps matching TRBD1 (6 bases). CDR3 size: 12 residues. Germline CDR1 MNHEY, CDR2 SMNVEV (reference sequence). V dropped 6 bases and J dropped 5 bases, with 11 bases sitting between them. The CDR3 sequence: CASRPHRDEQYF. CDR3 DNA sequence: TGTGCCAGCAGACCCCACAGGGACGAGCAGTACTTC.

This clone was found once. The chain uses TRBV30 and TRBJ2-7; D is possibly TRBD1 (6 bases). This CDR3 contains 14 residues. CDR1 is GTSNPN and CDR2 is SVGIG in the germline V gene (reference sequence). Trimming removed 3 bases from V and 2 bases from J, with 14 bases in between. CDR3 DNA: TGTGCCTGGAGGGGGGCAGGGCCGACCTACGAGCAGTACTTC. It translates to CAWRGAGPTYEQYF.